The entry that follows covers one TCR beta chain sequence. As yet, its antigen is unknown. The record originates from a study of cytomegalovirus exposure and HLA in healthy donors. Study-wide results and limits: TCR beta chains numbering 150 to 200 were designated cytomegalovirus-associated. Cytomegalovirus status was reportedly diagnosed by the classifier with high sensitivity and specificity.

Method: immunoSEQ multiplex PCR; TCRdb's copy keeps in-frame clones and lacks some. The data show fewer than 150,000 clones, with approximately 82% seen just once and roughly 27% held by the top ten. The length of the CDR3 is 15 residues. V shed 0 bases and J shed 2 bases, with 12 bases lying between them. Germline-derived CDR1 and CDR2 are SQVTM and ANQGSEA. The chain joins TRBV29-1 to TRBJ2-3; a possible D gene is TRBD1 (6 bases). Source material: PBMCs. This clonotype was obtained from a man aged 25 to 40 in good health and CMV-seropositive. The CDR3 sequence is CSVEDLRTATDTQYF. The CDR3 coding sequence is TGCAGCGTTGAAGATCTTCGGACAGCCACAGATACGCAGTATTTT.